This T cell receptor (beta chain) stems from a study of blood T cell repertoires in COVID-19. Study-wide context: T cells, B-cell-depleted T cells, or PBMCs provided the cDNA or gDNA that served as material.

Trimming took 4 bases from V and 3 from J, leaving 3 bases between them. The CDR3 is 12 residues long. Looked up from germline, CDR1 is MNHEY and CDR2 is SMNVEV (reference sequence). Cohort 3 recovery required two negative PCRs, clearance, or symptom resolution. Sequencing was performed with immunoSEQ multiplex PCR; in TCRdb, only in-frame clones are kept and a portion is missing. The data show approximately 220,000 clones, 88% seen once. The receptor comes from a woman aged 25-40 years who had recovered from COVID-19. This chain links TRBV27 with TRBJ2-2; the D is unclear. Sequenced input: PBMCs or T cells enriched from blood (not recorded which). Written as DNA, the CDR3 is TGTGCCAGCAGTTCGTACACCGGGGAGCTGTTTTTT. It translates to CASSSYTGELFF.